Below are 6 T cell receptor beta chains sequenced from a single sample in a study of graft-versus-host responses after intestinal transplantation. Using immunoSEQ multiplex PCR, the repertoire was profiled, and TCRdb retains in-frame clones only, with some absent. Of about 9,600 clones in the sample, approximately 86% were seen once. Grafts had their tissue processed, releasing intraepithelial and lamina propria lymphocytes. The sample in question was ileum tissue, obtained around 25 months after intestinal transplantation. All receptors come from a human patient who received an intestinal transplant, so some T cells may come from the graft donor.

The chain recombines TRBV5-1 with TRBJ2-7; unclear D gene. V gave up 0 bases and J gave up 3 bases, with 16 bases separating them. Germline lookup yields CDR1 SGHRS and CDR2 YFSETQ. CDR3 length: 16 residues. The CDR3 region has the DNA TGCGCCAGCAGCTTGGATTTAGCTTCCACCCACTACGAGCAGTACTTC. Protein sequence: CASSLDLASTHYEQYF.

The V gene is TRBV19, the J gene TRBJ2-1; 8 bases map to TRBD2. This CDR3 region has 15 residues. V was pared by 0 bases and J by 2 bases, with 0 bases of the junction left unmatched. Germline CDR1 and CDR2: LNHDA and SQIVND (reference sequence). The CDR3 spells CASSIELAAYNEQFF. The CDR3 DNA reads as TGTGCCAGTAGTATAGAACTAGCGGCCTACAATGAGCAGTTCTTC.

The gene calls are TRBV28 and TRBJ1-6; 7 bases agree with TRBD1. Germline CDR1 is MDHEN and CDR2 is SYDVKM. CDR3 length: 13 amino acids. Trimming at V came to 10 bases and at J to 7 bases, leaving 7 bases not matched to a gene. Here the CDR3 reads CAISGTANSPLHF. The CDR3, as DNA: TGTGCCATCTCCGGGACAGCAAATTCACCCCTCCACTTT. Variable domain in full (rest from reference TRBV28 and TRBJ1-6): DVKVTQSSRYLVKRTGEKVFLECVQDMDHENMFWYRQDPGLGLRLIYFSYDVKMKEKGDIPEGYSVSREKKERFSLILESASTNQTSMYLCAISGTANSPLHFGNGTRLTVT.

The chain has TRBV5-1 and TRBJ2-4; TRBD1 might be the D (5 bases). This CDR3 has 16 amino acids. Per germline, CDR1 SGHRS and CDR2 YFSETQ. V was shortened by 0 bases and J by 5 bases, with 15 bases between the two germline ends. CDR3 coding DNA: TGCGCCAGCAGCTTGGGAACAGGCTACTACGAAAACATTCAGTACTTC. This translates into CASSLGTGYYENIQYF.

The chain combines TRBV2 with TRBJ1-2; the match to TRBD1 covers 7 bases. The CDR3 has 15 amino acids. The junction had 7 bases not matched to a gene; V was cut back by 2 bases and J by 4 bases. Per germline, CDR1 SNHLY and CDR2 FYNNEI. CDR3 region: CASSERQGRSYGYTF. CDR3 bases: TGTGCCAGCAGTGAAAGACAGGGAAGGAGCTATGGCTACACCTTC.

V is TRBV5-4 and J is TRBJ1-3; D is uncertain. The CDR3 spans 15 residues. Germline lookup yields CDR1 SGHNT and CDR2 YYREEE (reference sequence). The V and J ends lost 0 bases and 0 bases respectively, with 7 bases between them. Written as DNA, the CDR3 is TGTGCCAGCAGCTTGGGACACCCCTCTGGAAACACCATATATTTT. Translated: CASSLGHPSGNTIYF.